This TCR beta chain was sequenced for a study of blood T cell repertoires in COVID-19. Looking at the study overall: COVID-19 samples from acute and convalescent phases originated in the United States, Italy and Spain. The cDNA or gDNA used as material had been derived from T cells, B-cell-depleted T cells, or PBMCs.

The CDR3 extends over 12 amino acids. The V segment lost 2 bases and the J segment 14 bases; nucleotides outside the gene matches: 3. Per germline, CDR1 MGHDK and CDR2 SYGVNS. Authors' processing steps: Amplification with reference gene primers provided the estimates of nucleated cell counts. This table comes from immunoSEQ multiplex PCR, and its TCRdb copy is limited to in-frame clones, with some not included. The V and J calls and clone size are taken from that table; D and trimming were inferred from the DNA. The table records 350,000 to 450,000 clones, about 89% of them present only once. This clone was found once.

The genes are TRBV25-1 and TRBJ2-1, with 10 nucleotides matching TRBD2. The sample was peripheral blood. This sequence was found in a man aged 40-49 years with acute or convalescent COVID-19. CDR3 region: CASSEAGTSEFF. Written as DNA, the CDR3 is TGTGCCAGCAGTGAAGCCGGGACTAGCGAGTTCTTC.